The clone carrying this T cell receptor beta chain has just a few counts. Antigen: not known. CDR1 and CDR2 (germline): SGHRS, YFSETQ. V lost 4 bases, J lost 0 bases, and 13 bases lay in between. The CDR3 length is 15 residues. A single record per CDR3 protein comes from TCRdb applying MiXCR to the 5' RACE reads. The profile covers under 250,000 distinct CDR3 sequences, with over 9.5% appearing a single time and approximately 3% taken by the ten largest. The data were obtained in a study of T-cell memory formation after mild COVID-19. At the level of the study: TCR clustering was largely donor specific.

Regarding the study as a whole: Memory sampled before infection contained some responding clones, suggesting cross-reactive memory joined. Day 37-peaking second-wave clones had unconfirmed SARS-CoV-2 specificity. Those CD4+ clones that contracted were mainly in CM and EM (CD8+ ones in EMRA).

The chain joins TRBV5-1 to TRBJ1-1; D is ambiguous. Specimen: PBMCs or a T cell subset sorted from them (not recorded which). This TCR came from a young man who had mild COVID-19 (a few samples of this study predate the infection). Cell type and time point are not known. The CDR3 DNA follows: TGCGCCAGCAGCCCCCGACCAGATTTGAACACTGAAGCTTTCTTT. It specifies CASSPRPDLNTEAFF.